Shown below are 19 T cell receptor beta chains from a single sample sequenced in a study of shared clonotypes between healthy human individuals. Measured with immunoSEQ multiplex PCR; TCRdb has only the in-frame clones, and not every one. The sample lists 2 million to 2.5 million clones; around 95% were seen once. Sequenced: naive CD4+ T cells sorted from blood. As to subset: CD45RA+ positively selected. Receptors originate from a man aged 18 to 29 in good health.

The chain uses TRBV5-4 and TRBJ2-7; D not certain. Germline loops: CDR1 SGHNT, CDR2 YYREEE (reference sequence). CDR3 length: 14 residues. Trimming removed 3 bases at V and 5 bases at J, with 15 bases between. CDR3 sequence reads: CASSSKVHSDEQYF. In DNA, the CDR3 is TGTGCCAGCAGCTCAAAAGTTCACTCGGACGAGCAGTACTTC.

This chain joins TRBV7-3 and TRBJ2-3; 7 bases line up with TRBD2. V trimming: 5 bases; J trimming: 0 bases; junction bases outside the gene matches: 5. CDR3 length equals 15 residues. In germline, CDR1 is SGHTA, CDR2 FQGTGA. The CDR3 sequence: CASSRLAESTDTQYF. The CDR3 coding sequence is TGTGCCAGCAGCCGTCTAGCGGAGAGCACAGATACGCAGTATTTT.

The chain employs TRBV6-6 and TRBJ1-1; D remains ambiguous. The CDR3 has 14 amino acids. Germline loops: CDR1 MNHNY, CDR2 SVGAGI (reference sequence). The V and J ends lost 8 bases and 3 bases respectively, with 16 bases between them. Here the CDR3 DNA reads TGTGCCAGCGGCCTATGGGGTGGGGACACTGAAGCTTTCTTT. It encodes CASGLWGGDTEAFF.

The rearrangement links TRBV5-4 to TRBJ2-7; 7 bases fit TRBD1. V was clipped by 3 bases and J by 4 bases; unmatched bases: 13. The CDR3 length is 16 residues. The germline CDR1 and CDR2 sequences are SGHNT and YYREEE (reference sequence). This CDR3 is CASSSEKDRAGYEQYF. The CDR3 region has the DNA TGTGCCAGCAGCTCGGAGAAAGACAGGGCCGGGTACGAGCAGTACTTC.

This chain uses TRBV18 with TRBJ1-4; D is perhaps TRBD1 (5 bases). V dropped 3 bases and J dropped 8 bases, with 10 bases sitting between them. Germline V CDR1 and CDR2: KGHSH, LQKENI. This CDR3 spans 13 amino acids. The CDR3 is CASSPPQGEKLFF. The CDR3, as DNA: TGTGCCAGCTCACCCCCCCAGGGCGAAAAACTGTTTTTT.

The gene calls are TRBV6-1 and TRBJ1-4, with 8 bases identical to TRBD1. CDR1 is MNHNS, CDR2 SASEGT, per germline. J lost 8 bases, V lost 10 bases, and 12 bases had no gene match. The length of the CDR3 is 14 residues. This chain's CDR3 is CATATGGSGEKLFF. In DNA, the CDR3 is TGTGCCACCGCCACAGGGGGATCTGGGGAAAAACTGTTTTTT.

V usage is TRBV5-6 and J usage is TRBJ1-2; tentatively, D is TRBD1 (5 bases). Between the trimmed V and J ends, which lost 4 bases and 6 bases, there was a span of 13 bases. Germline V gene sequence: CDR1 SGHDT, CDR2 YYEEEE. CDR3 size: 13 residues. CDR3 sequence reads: CASSPADNHGYTF. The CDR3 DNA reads TGTGCCAGCAGCCCGGCGGACAACCATGGCTACACCTTC.

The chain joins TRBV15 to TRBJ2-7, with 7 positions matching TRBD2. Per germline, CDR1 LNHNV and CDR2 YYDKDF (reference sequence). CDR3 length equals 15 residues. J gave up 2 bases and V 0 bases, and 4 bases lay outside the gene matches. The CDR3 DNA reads TGTGCCACCAGCAGAGAACGAGCGGGGACCTACGAGCAGTACTTC. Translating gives CATSRERAGTYEQYF.

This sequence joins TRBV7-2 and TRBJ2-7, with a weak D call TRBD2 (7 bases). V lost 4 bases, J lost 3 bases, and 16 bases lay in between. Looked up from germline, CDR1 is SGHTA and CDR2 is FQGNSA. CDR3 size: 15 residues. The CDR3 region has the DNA TGTGCCAGCAGCTACGATCGGGGGGCCTTCTACGAGCAGTACTTC. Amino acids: CASSYDRGAFYEQYF.

The CDR3 loop is CASSTWTGGGYTF. CDR3 bases: TGTGCCAGCAGTACCTGGACAGGAGGTGGCTACACCTTC. The J gene is TRBJ1-2, the V gene TRBV27; TRBD1 matches at 7 bases. In germline, CDR1 is MNHEY, CDR2 SMNVEV (reference sequence). The CDR3 is 13 amino acids. The V and J ends lost 5 bases and 7 bases, in that order; junction bases with no gene match: 7.

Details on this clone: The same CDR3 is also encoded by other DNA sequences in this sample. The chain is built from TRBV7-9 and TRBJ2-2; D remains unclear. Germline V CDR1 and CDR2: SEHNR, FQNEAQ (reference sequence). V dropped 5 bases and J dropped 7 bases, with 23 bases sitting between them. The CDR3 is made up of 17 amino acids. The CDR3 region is CASSITGTTFRGGELFF. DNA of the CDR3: TGTGCCAGCAGCATAACCGGAACTACCTTTCGAGGCGGGGAGCTGTTTTTT.

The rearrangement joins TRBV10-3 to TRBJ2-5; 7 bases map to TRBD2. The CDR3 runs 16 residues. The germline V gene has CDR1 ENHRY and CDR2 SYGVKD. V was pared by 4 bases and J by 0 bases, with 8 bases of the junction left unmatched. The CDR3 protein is CAISGRSRGNQETQYF. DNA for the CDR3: TGTGCCATCAGTGGCCGTTCGCGGGGGAACCAAGAGACCCAGTACTTC.

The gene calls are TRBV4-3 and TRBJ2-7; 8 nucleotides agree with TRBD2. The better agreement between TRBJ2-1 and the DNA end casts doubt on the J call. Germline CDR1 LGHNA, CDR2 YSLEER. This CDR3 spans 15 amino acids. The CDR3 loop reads CASSQEGSGSDEQFF. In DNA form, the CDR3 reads TGCGCCAGCAGCCAAGAGGGGAGCGGGAGTGATGAGCAGTTCTTC.

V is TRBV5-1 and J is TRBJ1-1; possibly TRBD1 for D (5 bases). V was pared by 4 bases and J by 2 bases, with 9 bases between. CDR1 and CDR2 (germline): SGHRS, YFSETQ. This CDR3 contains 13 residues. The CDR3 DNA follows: TGCGCCAGCAGCCTGCGGGACAACACTGAAGCTTTCTTT. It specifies CASSLRDNTEAFF.

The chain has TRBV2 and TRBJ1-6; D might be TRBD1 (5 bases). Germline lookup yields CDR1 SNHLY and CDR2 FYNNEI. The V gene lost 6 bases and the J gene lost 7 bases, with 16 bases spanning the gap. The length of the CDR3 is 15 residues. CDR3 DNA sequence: TGTGCCAGCAGAAGGGACGTAGACGGGAATTCACCCCTCCACTTT. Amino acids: CASRRDVDGNSPLHF.

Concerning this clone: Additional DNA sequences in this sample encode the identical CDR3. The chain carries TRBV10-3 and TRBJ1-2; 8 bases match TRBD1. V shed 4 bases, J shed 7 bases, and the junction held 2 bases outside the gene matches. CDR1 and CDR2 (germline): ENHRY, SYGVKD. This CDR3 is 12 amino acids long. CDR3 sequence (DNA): TGTGCCATCAGTGGACAGGGGAGTGGCTACACCTTC. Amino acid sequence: CAISGQGSGYTF.

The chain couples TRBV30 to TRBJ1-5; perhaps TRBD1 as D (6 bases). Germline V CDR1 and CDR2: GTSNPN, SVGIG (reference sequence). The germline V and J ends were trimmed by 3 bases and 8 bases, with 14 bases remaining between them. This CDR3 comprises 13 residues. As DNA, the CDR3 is TGTGCCTGGAGCGCAGGGGTCGAGAAGCCCCAGCATTTT. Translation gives CAWSAGVEKPQHF.

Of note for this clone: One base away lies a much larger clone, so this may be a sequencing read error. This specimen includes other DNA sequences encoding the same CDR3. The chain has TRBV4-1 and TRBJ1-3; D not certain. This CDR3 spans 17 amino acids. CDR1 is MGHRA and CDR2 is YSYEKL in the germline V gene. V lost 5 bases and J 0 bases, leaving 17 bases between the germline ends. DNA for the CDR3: TGCGCCAGCAGCTCCGCGAAGGGTCCGAGCTCTGGAAACACCATATATTTT. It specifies CASSSAKGPSSGNTIYF.

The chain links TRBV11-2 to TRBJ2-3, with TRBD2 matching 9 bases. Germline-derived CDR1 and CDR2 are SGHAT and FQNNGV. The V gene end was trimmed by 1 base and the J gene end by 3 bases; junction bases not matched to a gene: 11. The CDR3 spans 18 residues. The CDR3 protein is CASSLGKSGTSYTDTQYF. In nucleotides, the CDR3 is TGTGCCAGCAGCTTAGGGAAATCCGGGACTAGCTATACAGATACGCAGTATTTT.